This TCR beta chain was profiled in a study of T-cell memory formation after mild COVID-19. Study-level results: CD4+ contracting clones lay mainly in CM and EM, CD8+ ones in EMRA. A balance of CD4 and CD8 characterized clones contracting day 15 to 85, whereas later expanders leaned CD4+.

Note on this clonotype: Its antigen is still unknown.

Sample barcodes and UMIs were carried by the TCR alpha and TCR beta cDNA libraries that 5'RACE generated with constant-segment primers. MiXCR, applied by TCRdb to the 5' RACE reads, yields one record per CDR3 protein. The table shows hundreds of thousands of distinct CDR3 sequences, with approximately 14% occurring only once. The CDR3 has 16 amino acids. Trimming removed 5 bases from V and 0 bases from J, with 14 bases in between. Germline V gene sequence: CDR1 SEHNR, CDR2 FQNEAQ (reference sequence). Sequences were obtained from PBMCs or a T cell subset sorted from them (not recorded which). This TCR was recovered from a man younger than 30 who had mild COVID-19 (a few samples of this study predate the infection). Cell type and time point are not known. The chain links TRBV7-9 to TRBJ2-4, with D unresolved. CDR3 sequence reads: CASSTLESSAKNIQYF. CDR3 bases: TGTGCCAGCAGCACCCTAGAGAGCTCAGCCAAAAACATTCAGTACTTC.